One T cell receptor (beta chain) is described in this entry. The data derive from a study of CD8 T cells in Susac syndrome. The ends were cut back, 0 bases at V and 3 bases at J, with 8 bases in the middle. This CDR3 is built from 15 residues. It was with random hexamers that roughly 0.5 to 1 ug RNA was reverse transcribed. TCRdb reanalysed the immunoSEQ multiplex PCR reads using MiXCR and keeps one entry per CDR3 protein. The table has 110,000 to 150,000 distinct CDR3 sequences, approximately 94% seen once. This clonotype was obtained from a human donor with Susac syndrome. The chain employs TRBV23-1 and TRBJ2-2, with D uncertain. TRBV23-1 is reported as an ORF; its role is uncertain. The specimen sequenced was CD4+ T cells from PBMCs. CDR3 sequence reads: CASSQSRNYTGELFF. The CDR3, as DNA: TGCGCCAGCAGTCAATCCCGGAACTACACCGGGGAGCTGTTTTTT.